This TCR beta chain stems from a study of glioma-infiltrating T cells. The table lists this clonotype with many counts. Using RNA template, CDR3s of TCR alpha and beta were amplified with iRepertoire arm-PCR. TCRdb re-called the multiplex PCR reads through MiXCR, storing one row per CDR3 protein. Of approximately 100,000 distinct CDR3 sequences detected, 25% to 35% appear once; the ten largest clones hold 35% to 55%. This CDR3 is 12 amino acids long. Germline lookup yields CDR1 MNHNS and CDR2 SASEGT. Trimming left V 7 bases short and J 2 bases short, with 8 bases between. This rearrangement joins TRBV6-1 to TRBJ1-1; no definite D call. The clonotype was recovered from a human donor with low-grade glioma or glioblastoma, undergoing nonglioma brain surgery, or in good health (not recorded which). Material: glioma tissue, nonneoplastic brain tissue, or PBMCs (not recorded which). CDR3 in amino acids: CASTQANTEAFF. As DNA, the CDR3 is TGTGCCAGCACTCAGGCTAACACTGAAGCTTTCTTT.